This T cell receptor beta chain was sequenced during a study of beta chain features in type 1 diabetes. Sequenced material consisted of expressed TCRB transcripts (all of the isolated RNA was reverse transcribed). Libraries were prepared by immunoSEQ multiplex PCR; TCRdb keeps only in-frame clonotypes and omits some of them. Here the sample spans about 140,000 clones, about 9.1% being singletons. Study-level findings and limits: Any role of HLA type in TCRB rearrangement remained unresolved here. TCRB CDR3 length was moderately but significantly reduced in all four CD4+ subsets of Type 1 diabetes patients. When VDJ junctions were examined, type 1 diabetes patients showed fewer insertions and more deletions.

In regard to this clone: As yet, its antigen is unknown.

J lost 7 bases, V lost 0 bases, and 11 bases had no gene match. CDR3 length: 17 amino acids. CDR1 is LGHNT, CDR2 FRNRAP, per germline. One heparinised blood draw, averaging roughly 0.11 L, came from each donor. The receptor was derived from a woman between 40 and 55 years old in good health. The V and J genes are TRBV12-5 and TRBJ2-3, with 9 bases lining up with TRBD2. The sequenced sample consisted of central memory CD4+ T cells from blood. The CDR3 DNA follows: TGTGCTAGTGGTTTGGTACGGGCTAGCGGGACCCAATATACGCAGTATTTT. Its translation: CASGLVRASGTQYTQYF. The complete variable domain, with remaining parts taken from reference TRBV12-5 and TRBJ2-3, reads DARVTQTPRHKVTEMGQEVTMRCQPILGHNTVFWYRQTMMQGLELLAYFRNRAPLDDSGMPKDRFSAEMPDATLATLKIQPSEPRDSAVYFCASGLVRASGTQYTQYFGPGTRLTVL.